The rows below give T cell receptor beta chains drawn from one sample of a study of identical twins. MiXCR, applied by TCRdb to the 5' RACE reads, yields one record per CDR3 protein. This table has around 470,000 distinct CDR3 sequences, approximately 15% appearing once. The sample was also reused in another study, on yellow fever vaccine responses in identical twins.

Sequenced: CD4+ T cells sorted from blood. The receptor set was obtained from a woman aged 18-29 years in good health. CDR3s include the opening cysteine and the closing phenylalanine or tryptophan. Each record gives: CDR3 DNA, CDR3 protein, V gene, D gene, clone size, J gene. A D gene is named only where the DNA matches it firmly. Expanded clones are given a class, and other clones once, few, many or no size at all.

cdr3_nt: TGTGCCAGCAGCGTAGGAGGGGGCGATGGAGCAGATACGCAGTATTTT; cdr3_aa: CASSVGGGDGADTQYF; v_call: TRBV9; d_call: TRBD1; clone_size: few; j_call: TRBJ2-3
cdr3_nt: TGTGCCAGCAGCTTAGCCGGGAGTGAAAAACTGTTTTTT; cdr3_aa: CASSLAGSEKLFF; v_call: TRBV7-9; d_call: .; clone_size: .; j_call: TRBJ1-4
cdr3_nt: TGTGCCAGTAGTATGAGGGACAGGGCGGACTACGAGCAGTACTTC; cdr3_aa: CASSMRDRADYEQYF; v_call: TRBV19; d_call: TRBD1; clone_size: .; j_call: TRBJ2-7
cdr3_nt: TGTGCCAGCAGAGAAGACGGACGGTCCGGGGAGCTGTTTTTT; cdr3_aa: CASREDGRSGELFF; v_call: TRBV9; d_call: .; clone_size: .; j_call: TRBJ2-2
cdr3_nt: TGTGCCAGCAGTTTATCGGGACCGATATCCTACAATGAGCAGTTCTTC; cdr3_aa: CASSLSGPISYNEQFF; v_call: TRBV27; d_call: .; clone_size: .; j_call: TRBJ2-1
cdr3_nt: TGCAGTGCTACCCGACTAGCGGGGAACACAGATACGCAGTATTTT; cdr3_aa: CSATRLAGNTDTQYF; v_call: TRBV20-1; d_call: TRBD2; clone_size: few; j_call: TRBJ2-3
cdr3_nt: TGTGCCAGCAGGGACAAGTTGTCCGAGCAGTACTTC; cdr3_aa: CASRDKLSEQYF; v_call: TRBV7-8; d_call: .; clone_size: .; j_call: TRBJ2-7
cdr3_nt: TGTGCCAGCAGCGCGACCAATCAGCCCCAGCATTTT; cdr3_aa: CASSATNQPQHF; v_call: TRBV7-9; d_call: .; clone_size: few; j_call: TRBJ1-5
cdr3_nt: TGTGCCAGCAGTGAGTACCAGCGGGCCGTGGGCTCCTACGAGCAGTACTTC; cdr3_aa: CASSEYQRAVGSYEQYF; v_call: TRBV2; d_call: .; clone_size: few; j_call: TRBJ2-7
cdr3_nt: TGTGCCAGCAGGAAGCGGGAGGGGGGCTACAATGAGCAGTTCTTC; cdr3_aa: CASRKREGGYNEQFF; v_call: TRBV7-2; d_call: TRBD2; clone_size: .; j_call: TRBJ2-1
cdr3_nt: TGTGCCAGCAGCCAAGGACTCGGAGCAGCGAGAGTTTCGGAAGCTTTCTTT; cdr3_aa: CASSQGLGAARVSEAFF; v_call: TRBV3-1; d_call: .; clone_size: few; j_call: TRBJ1-1
cdr3_nt: TGCAGTGCTAGGACGCCTAGCGGGGGCAATGAGCAGTTCTTC; cdr3_aa: CSARTPSGGNEQFF; v_call: TRBV20-1; d_call: TRBD2; clone_size: few; j_call: TRBJ2-1
cdr3_nt: TGTGCCAGCTCACCACTTGCGGGAGGGCCGTATGAGCAGTTCTTC; cdr3_aa: CASSPLAGGPYEQFF; v_call: TRBV18; d_call: TRBD2; clone_size: few; j_call: TRBJ2-1
cdr3_nt: TGTGCCAGCAGCTTAGGGGCCCAGGGGATAGGTGAGCAGTTCTTC; cdr3_aa: CASSLGAQGIGEQFF; v_call: TRBV7-9; d_call: .; clone_size: .; j_call: TRBJ2-1
cdr3_nt: TGCAGCGTTGAACACAGAGATGGCTACACCTTC; cdr3_aa: CSVEHRDGYTF; v_call: TRBV29-1; d_call: .; clone_size: few; j_call: TRBJ1-2
cdr3_nt: TGTGCCAGCAGCGCGAGGGGGGGACTAGCGGTGCAAGAGACCCAGTACTTC; cdr3_aa: CASSARGGLAVQETQYF; v_call: TRBV9; d_call: TRBD2; clone_size: few; j_call: TRBJ2-5
cdr3_nt: TGTGCCAGCAGTGTCACGGGGAATTACAATGAGCAGTTCTTC; cdr3_aa: CASSVTGNYNEQFF; v_call: TRBV12-3/TRBV12-4; d_call: .; clone_size: many; j_call: TRBJ2-1
cdr3_nt: TGTGCCAGCAGAGCGGGGCCTAGTAATTCACCCCTCCACTTT; cdr3_aa: CASRAGPSNSPLHF; v_call: TRBV2; d_call: .; clone_size: few; j_call: TRBJ1-6
cdr3_nt: TGTGCCAGCAGTTTCCCCGTATTTACGATTCAAGAGACCCAGTACTTC; cdr3_aa: CASSFPVFTIQETQYF; v_call: TRBV6-2/TRBV6-3; d_call: .; clone_size: few; j_call: TRBJ2-5
cdr3_nt: TGCAGTGCTATCCCTAGCGGGAGGGCAACCAAAAACATTCAGTACTTC; cdr3_aa: CSAIPSGRATKNIQYF; v_call: TRBV20-1; d_call: TRBD2; clone_size: few; j_call: TRBJ2-4
cdr3_nt: TGCAGTGCTGACAGGGTTTACGAGCAGTACTTC; cdr3_aa: CSADRVYEQYF; v_call: TRBV20-1; d_call: TRBD1; clone_size: few; j_call: TRBJ2-7
cdr3_nt: TGTGCCAGCAGTACGCCGTGCCAATCGAGGGACGAGACCCAGTACTTC; cdr3_aa: CASSTPCQSRDETQYF; v_call: TRBV6-9; d_call: .; clone_size: .; j_call: TRBJ2-5
cdr3_nt: TGTGCCAGCAGCTACAGGGGGGAGCAGCCCCAGCATTTT; cdr3_aa: CASSYRGEQPQHF; v_call: TRBV7-2; d_call: TRBD1; clone_size: many; j_call: TRBJ1-5
cdr3_nt: TGTGCCAGCAGTGTGAAGCGCGCTAATGAAAAACTGTTTTTT; cdr3_aa: CASSVKRANEKLFF; v_call: TRBV6-1; d_call: .; clone_size: few; j_call: TRBJ1-4
cdr3_nt: TGTGCCAGCAGTGACCGAGGAGACTGGATTTATGGCTACACCTTC; cdr3_aa: CASSDRGDWIYGYTF; v_call: TRBV6-5; d_call: .; clone_size: few; j_call: TRBJ1-2
cdr3_nt: TGTGCCAGCAGTTTAGCGAAACAGCGCGGAAACACCATATATTTT; cdr3_aa: CASSLAKQRGNTIYF; v_call: TRBV12-3/TRBV12-4; d_call: .; clone_size: few; j_call: TRBJ1-3
cdr3_nt: TGTGCCAGCAGTTTATCTGGTCTCTCTGGGGCCAACGTCCTGACTTTC; cdr3_aa: CASSLSGLSGANVLTF; v_call: TRBV27; d_call: .; clone_size: few; j_call: TRBJ2-6
cdr3_nt: TGCGCCAGCAGCTTGCTACAGGGAGCGGATACGCAGTATTTT; cdr3_aa: CASSLLQGADTQYF; v_call: TRBV5-1; d_call: .; clone_size: .; j_call: TRBJ2-3
cdr3_nt: TGTGCCAGCAGCAAGGGGGACAGAGCCATGAAGCCCCAGCATTTT; cdr3_aa: CASSKGDRAMKPQHF; v_call: TRBV21-1; d_call: .; clone_size: .; j_call: TRBJ1-5
cdr3_nt: TGTGCCAGCAGCTTCTCTCGCGGGAGGTGGGAGCAGTACTTC; cdr3_aa: CASSFSRGRWEQYF; v_call: TRBV7-2; d_call: TRBD2; clone_size: many; j_call: TRBJ2-7
cdr3_nt: TGTGCCATCAGTGAGTTCGGACAGGGGGCTCCCTATGGCTACACCTTC; cdr3_aa: CAISEFGQGAPYGYTF; v_call: TRBV10-3; d_call: TRBD1; clone_size: once; j_call: TRBJ1-2
cdr3_nt: TGCAGTGCTAGACCCCGTTCACCCCTCCACTTT; cdr3_aa: CSARPRSPLHF; v_call: TRBV20-1; d_call: .; clone_size: few; j_call: TRBJ1-6
cdr3_nt: TGTGCTAGCAGCTACGGGCCCACAGATACGCAGTATTTT; cdr3_aa: CASSYGPTDTQYF; v_call: TRBV7-7; d_call: .; clone_size: many; j_call: TRBJ2-3
cdr3_nt: TGTGCCAGCAGCCGGGCTAGTGAGCAGTTCTTC; cdr3_aa: CASSRASEQFF; v_call: TRBV14; d_call: .; clone_size: many; j_call: TRBJ2-1
cdr3_nt: TGTGCCAGCAGTTACGAACGGGGGCTTTACGAGCAGTACTTC; cdr3_aa: CASSYERGLYEQYF; v_call: TRBV12-3/TRBV12-4; d_call: .; clone_size: many; j_call: TRBJ2-7
cdr3_nt: TGTGCCAGCAGCCAAGATGACGGAATAGAGACCCAGTACTTC; cdr3_aa: CASSQDDGIETQYF; v_call: TRBV3-1; d_call: .; clone_size: few; j_call: TRBJ2-5
cdr3_nt: TGCGCCAGCAGCTTGCAAGTCGGGAGGTACAACGAGCAGTACTTC; cdr3_aa: CASSLQVGRYNEQYF; v_call: TRBV5-1; d_call: TRBD2; clone_size: few; j_call: TRBJ2-7
cdr3_nt: TGTGCCAGCAGTGAAGCATTCAGGGAAGGGGAGCTGTTTTTT; cdr3_aa: CASSEAFREGELFF; v_call: TRBV6-1; d_call: .; clone_size: few; j_call: TRBJ2-2
cdr3_nt: TGCCCTGGGGGGGATGAGCCCTACGAGCAGTACTTC; cdr3_aa: CPGGDEPYEQYF; v_call: TRBV29-1; d_call: TRBD2; clone_size: .; j_call: TRBJ2-7
cdr3_nt: TGTGCCAGCAGGCAGCTCGGACTAGCGGAGACCCAGTACTTC; cdr3_aa: CASRQLGLAETQYF; v_call: TRBV3-1; d_call: TRBD2; clone_size: many; j_call: TRBJ2-5
cdr3_nt: TGCAGTGCTGGCGGGGGGGCCAGCCCAGATACGCAGTATTTT; cdr3_aa: CSAGGGASPDTQYF; v_call: TRBV20-1; d_call: TRBD2; clone_size: few; j_call: TRBJ2-3
cdr3_nt: TGTGCCAGCAGGGCGTCTTTCCCACACTCCTACGAGCAGTACTTC; cdr3_aa: CASRASFPHSYEQYF; v_call: TRBV21-1; d_call: .; clone_size: .; j_call: TRBJ2-7
cdr3_nt: TGCAGCGGCTTGAGGGGGCTGGACTCCAATGAGCAGTTCTTC; cdr3_aa: CSGLRGLDSNEQFF; v_call: TRBV29-1; d_call: TRBD1; clone_size: few; j_call: TRBJ2-1
cdr3_nt: TGTGCCAGCTCACCGATCTCTAGCGGGCTTGCTTCTCTAGCCAAAAACATTCAGTACTTC; cdr3_aa: CASSPISSGLASLAKNIQYF; v_call: TRBV18; d_call: TRBD2; clone_size: few; j_call: TRBJ2-4